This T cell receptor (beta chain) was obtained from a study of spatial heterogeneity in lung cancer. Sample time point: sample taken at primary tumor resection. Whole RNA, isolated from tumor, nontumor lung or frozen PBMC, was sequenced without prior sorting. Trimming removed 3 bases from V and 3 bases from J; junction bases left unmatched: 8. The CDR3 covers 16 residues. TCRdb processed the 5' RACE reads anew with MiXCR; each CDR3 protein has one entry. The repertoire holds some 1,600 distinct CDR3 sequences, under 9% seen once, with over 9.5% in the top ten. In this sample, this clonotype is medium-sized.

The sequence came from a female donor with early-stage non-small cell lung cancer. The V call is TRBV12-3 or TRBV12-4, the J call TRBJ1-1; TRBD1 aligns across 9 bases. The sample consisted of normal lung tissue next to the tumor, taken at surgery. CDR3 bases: TGTGCCAGCAGTTTGGGGACAGGGTCTGGCGACACTGAAGCTTTCTTT. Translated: CASSLGTGSGDTEAFF.